This T cell receptor beta chain came from a study of siplizumab effects on memory and regulatory T cells. Broader study findings: An assignable naive or memory phenotype was lacking in roughly 75-97% of proliferating CD4+ or CD8+ clones.

V was trimmed by 7 bases and J by 6 bases, leaving 9 bases between them. The CDR3 is made up of 11 amino acids. Per the germline V gene, CDR1 is MGHDK and CDR2 is SYGVNS. The protocol was immunoSEQ multiplex PCR, while the TCRdb copy is restricted to in-frame clones and leaves out a portion. This table has 85,000 to 130,000 clones, approximately 93% appearing once. A word on this clone: Its cognate antigen is unknown.

V and J are TRBV25-1 and TRBJ1-1, with unresolved D. Specimen: Tregs sorted from blood. The receptor comes from a human donor in good health. CDR3 in amino acids: CASTQEAEAFF. The CDR3 DNA reads TGTGCCAGCACCCAGGAGGCTGAAGCTTTCTTT.